These T cell receptor beta chains were read from a single sample in a study of cytomegalovirus exposure and HLA in healthy donors. Clones were read by immunoSEQ multiplex PCR, and TCRdb kept only the in-frame ones, dropping some. The sample records 100,000 to 120,000 clones, about 88% being singletons. Sequencing input: PBMCs. The receptors originated from a woman younger than 30 in good health and CMV-seropositive. CDR3s include the opening cysteine and the closing phenylalanine or tryptophan. A D gene is named only where the DNA matches it firmly. Rows give clone size only sometimes, using once, few, many, or a class for an expanded clone.

d_gene: TRBD1
abundance: .
j_gene: TRBJ1-2
v_gene: TRBV6-1
CDR3aa: CASIPTGGSYGYTF
CDR3nt: TGTGCCAGCATTCCGACAGGGGGATCATATGGCTACACCTTC

d_gene: TRBD2
abundance: once
j_gene: TRBJ2-1
v_gene: TRBV6-5
CDR3aa: CASSYQSGGDEQFF
CDR3nt: TGTGCCAGCAGTTACCAAAGCGGGGGCGATGAGCAGTTCTTC

d_gene: .
abundance: .
j_gene: TRBJ2-3
v_gene: TRBV11-3
CDR3aa: CASSLVRIAVMQYF
CDR3nt: TGTGCCAGCAGCTTAGTCCGTATAGCGGTGATGCAGTATTTT

d_gene: .
abundance: .
j_gene: TRBJ1-1
v_gene: TRBV29-1
CDR3aa: CSVRVRGTEAFF
CDR3nt: TGCAGCGTAAGGGTACGGGGCACTGAAGCTTTCTTT

d_gene: .
abundance: .
j_gene: TRBJ2-5
v_gene: TRBV9
CDR3aa: CASSVGQANAQETQYF
CDR3nt: TGTGCCAGCAGCGTAGGACAGGCGAACGCTCAAGAGACCCAGTACTTC

d_gene: TRBD1
abundance: once
j_gene: TRBJ2-7
v_gene: TRBV27
CDR3aa: CASSPGTGLYEQYF
CDR3nt: TGTGCCAGCAGTCCCGGGACAGGGCTCTACGAGCAGTACTTC

d_gene: .
abundance: .
j_gene: TRBJ1-3
v_gene: TRBV15
CDR3aa: CATSRDTGVSGNTIYF
CDR3nt: TGTGCCACCAGCAGAGATACGGGGGTCTCGGGAAACACCATATATTTT

d_gene: TRBD1
abundance: .
j_gene: TRBJ2-1
v_gene: TRBV10-3
CDR3aa: CAITTPGQRNEQFF
CDR3nt: TGTGCCATCACCACCCCGGGACAGAGGAATGAGCAGTTCTTC

d_gene: .
abundance: few
j_gene: TRBJ2-1
v_gene: TRBV6-1
CDR3aa: CASSVQLEADEQFF
CDR3nt: TGTGCCAGCAGTGTACAACTAGAGGCCGATGAGCAGTTCTTC

d_gene: .
abundance: .
j_gene: TRBJ1-2
v_gene: TRBV28
CDR3aa: CASSPGGASYGYTF
CDR3nt: TGTGCCAGCAGTCCCGGAGGGGCCAGCTATGGCTACACCTTC

d_gene: .
abundance: .
j_gene: TRBJ1-5
v_gene: TRBV15
CDR3aa: CATSRGHQVGNQPQHF
CDR3nt: TGTGCCACCAGCAGAGGACACCAGGTCGGCAATCAGCCCCAGCATTTT

d_gene: .
abundance: .
j_gene: TRBJ1-2
v_gene: TRBV6-5
CDR3aa: CASRDGGGSGYTF
CDR3nt: TGTGCCAGCAGGGACGGGGGGGGCTCTGGCTACACCTTC

d_gene: TRBD2
abundance: .
j_gene: TRBJ2-1
v_gene: TRBV27
CDR3aa: CASSLWSGSSYNEQFF
CDR3nt: TGTGCCAGCAGTTTATGGAGCGGGAGCTCCTACAATGAGCAGTTCTTC

d_gene: TRBD1
abundance: .
j_gene: TRBJ2-3
v_gene: TRBV10-1
CDR3aa: CASSATTGTGGDTQYF
CDR3nt: TGCGCCAGCAGCGCTACAACCGGGACAGGGGGAGATACGCAGTATTTT

d_gene: TRBD1
abundance: .
j_gene: TRBJ1-3
v_gene: TRBV28
CDR3aa: CISSGQYSGNTIYF
CDR3nt: TGTATCAGTTCGGGACAGTACTCTGGAAACACCATATATTTT

d_gene: TRBD2
abundance: .
j_gene: TRBJ2-7
v_gene: TRBV2
CDR3aa: CASSRSGRAEEQYF
CDR3nt: TGTGCCAGCAGTAGAAGCGGGAGGGCCGAAGAGCAGTACTTC

d_gene: TRBD1
abundance: .
j_gene: TRBJ1-1
v_gene: TRBV5-1
CDR3aa: CASSPRTGIMNTEAFF
CDR3nt: TGCGCCAGCAGCCCTAGGACAGGGATCATGAACACTGAAGCTTTCTTT

d_gene: TRBD1
abundance: .
j_gene: TRBJ2-7
v_gene: TRBV7-8
CDR3aa: CASSLGGTGAYEQYF
CDR3nt: TGTGCCAGCAGCTTAGGCGGGACAGGGGCCTACGAGCAGTACTTC

d_gene: .
abundance: .
j_gene: TRBJ1-2
v_gene: TRBV18
CDR3aa: CASSVQRGGYGYTF
CDR3nt: TGTGCCAGCTCAGTCCAACGAGGGGGATATGGCTACACCTTC

d_gene: .
abundance: .
j_gene: TRBJ2-2
v_gene: TRBV7-6
CDR3aa: CASSLSWSGTGELFF
CDR3nt: TGTGCCAGCAGCTTATCATGGAGCGGTACCGGGGAGCTGTTTTTT

d_gene: .
abundance: .
j_gene: TRBJ1-1
v_gene: TRBV28
CDR3aa: CASSLSWAEAFF
CDR3nt: TGTGCCAGCAGTTTATCCTGGGCAGAAGCTTTCTTT

d_gene: .
abundance: once
j_gene: TRBJ1-5
v_gene: TRBV6-1
CDR3aa: CASSGQLNQPQHF
CDR3nt: TGTGCCAGCAGTGGACAGCTCAATCAGCCCCAGCATTTT

d_gene: .
abundance: .
j_gene: TRBJ2-7
v_gene: TRBV6-5
CDR3aa: CASSYGTRGSEQYF
CDR3nt: TGTGCCAGCAGTTACGGGACTCGAGGGTCCGAGCAGTACTTC

d_gene: .
abundance: .
j_gene: TRBJ2-5
v_gene: TRBV5-1
CDR3aa: CASSLEGETQYF
CDR3nt: TGCGCCAGCAGCTTGGAGGGGGAGACCCAGTACTTC

d_gene: .
abundance: .
j_gene: TRBJ1-1
v_gene: TRBV7-3
CDR3aa: CASSPDSDTEAFF
CDR3nt: TGTGCCAGCAGCCCGGACAGCGACACTGAAGCTTTCTTT

d_gene: .
abundance: .
j_gene: TRBJ1-5
v_gene: TRBV28
CDR3aa: CASFAHYSNQPQHF
CDR3nt: TGTGCCAGTTTTGCGCACTATAGCAATCAGCCCCAGCATTTT

d_gene: .
abundance: once
j_gene: TRBJ2-1
v_gene: TRBV9
CDR3aa: CASSVASGNEQFF
CDR3nt: TGTGCCAGCAGCGTAGCTTCGGGTAATGAGCAGTTCTTC

d_gene: TRBD2
abundance: .
j_gene: TRBJ2-7
v_gene: TRBV4-1
CDR3aa: CASSHLAGGISYEQYF
CDR3nt: TGCGCCAGCAGCCACCTAGCGGGAGGGATATCCTACGAGCAGTACTTC

d_gene: .
abundance: .
j_gene: TRBJ1-1
v_gene: TRBV4-1
CDR3aa: CASSQGGGRTRNTEAFF
CDR3nt: TGCGCCAGCAGCCAAGGGGGGGGCAGGACCCGAAACACTGAAGCTTTCTTT

d_gene: .
abundance: once
j_gene: TRBJ2-7
v_gene: TRBV5-1
CDR3aa: CASSLRGSVIYEQYF
CDR3nt: TGCGCCAGCAGCCTTCGGGGGTCGGTAATTTACGAGCAGTACTTC

d_gene: TRBD1
abundance: few
j_gene: TRBJ2-2
v_gene: TRBV4-2
CDR3aa: CASSLAGTGGRFDTGELFF
CDR3nt: TGTGCCAGCAGCCTTGCGGGGACAGGGGGCCGTTTTGACACCGGGGAGCTGTTTTTT

d_gene: TRBD1
abundance: .
j_gene: TRBJ1-2
v_gene: TRBV10-3
CDR3aa: CAISDPDRGEGGYTF
CDR3nt: TGTGCCATCAGTGACCCGGACAGGGGAGAGGGTGGCTACACCTTC

d_gene: TRBD1
abundance: .
j_gene: TRBJ1-2
v_gene: TRBV5-4
CDR3aa: CASSSGGTGRNYGYTF
CDR3nt: TGTGCCAGCAGCTCCGGAGGGACAGGGAGAAACTATGGCTACACCTTC

d_gene: TRBD1
abundance: .
j_gene: TRBJ2-7
v_gene: TRBV27
CDR3aa: CASSFTGAHEQYF
CDR3nt: TGTGCCAGCAGTTTCACAGGGGCCCACGAGCAGTACTTC

d_gene: TRBD2
abundance: .
j_gene: TRBJ2-2
v_gene: TRBV6-6
CDR3aa: CASSLWTRTGELFF
CDR3nt: TGTGCCAGCAGTCTCTGGACTAGGACGGGGGAGCTGTTTTTT

d_gene: TRBD1
abundance: .
j_gene: TRBJ1-2
v_gene: TRBV27
CDR3aa: CASSSPQGAGYGYTF
CDR3nt: TGTGCCAGCAGTTCCCCACAGGGGGCCGGCTATGGCTACACCTTC

d_gene: .
abundance: .
j_gene: TRBJ1-1
v_gene: TRBV28
CDR3aa: CASSFIGGARTEAFF
CDR3nt: TGTGCCAGCAGTTTTATTGGGGGGGCGCGGACTGAAGCTTTCTTT

d_gene: TRBD1
abundance: .
j_gene: TRBJ2-7
v_gene: TRBV19
CDR3aa: CASSIAQGAYEQYF
CDR3nt: TGTGCCAGTAGTATCGCGCAGGGGGCCTACGAGCAGTACTTC

d_gene: TRBD2
abundance: .
j_gene: TRBJ2-2
v_gene: TRBV28
CDR3aa: CASSLTGGTGELFF
CDR3nt: TGTGCCAGCAGCCTTACGGGAGGGACCGGGGAGCTGTTTTTT

d_gene: .
abundance: few
j_gene: TRBJ1-1
v_gene: TRBV6-1
CDR3aa: CASRDYNEAFF
CDR3nt: TGTGCCAGCAGGGACTACAATGAAGCTTTCTTT

d_gene: TRBD1
abundance: once
j_gene: TRBJ1-2
v_gene: TRBV29-1
CDR3aa: CSANDRGPRYGYTF
CDR3nt: TGCAGCGCCAACGACAGGGGACCTCGCTATGGCTACACCTTC

d_gene: TRBD2
abundance: .
j_gene: TRBJ2-7
v_gene: TRBV14
CDR3aa: CASSQISGGPYEQYF
CDR3nt: TGTGCCAGCAGCCAGATAAGCGGGGGACCCTACGAGCAGTACTTC

d_gene: TRBD1
abundance: .
j_gene: TRBJ1-2
v_gene: TRBV19
CDR3aa: CASRPGQGISNYGYTF
CDR3nt: TGTGCCAGTAGGCCCGGACAGGGTATATCCAACTATGGCTACACCTTC

d_gene: .
abundance: .
j_gene: TRBJ2-7
v_gene: TRBV5-1
CDR3aa: CASSLNRAEPYEQYF
CDR3nt: TGCGCCAGCAGCTTGAACAGGGCAGAACCTTACGAGCAGTACTTC

d_gene: .
abundance: .
j_gene: TRBJ2-7
v_gene: TRBV6-1
CDR3aa: CASLLVGRSYEQYF
CDR3nt: TGTGCCAGCCTCCTGGTAGGGAGGAGCTACGAGCAGTACTTC

d_gene: TRBD1
abundance: .
j_gene: TRBJ1-2
v_gene: TRBV28
CDR3aa: CASSWGTGPLANYGYTF
CDR3nt: TGTGCCAGCAGTTGGGGGACAGGGCCCCTAGCTAACTATGGCTACACCTTC

d_gene: TRBD1
abundance: .
j_gene: TRBJ1-1
v_gene: TRBV5-1
CDR3aa: CASSFPGTGGNTEAFF
CDR3nt: TGCGCCAGCAGCTTCCCCGGGACAGGGGGGAACACTGAAGCTTTCTTT

d_gene: .
abundance: .
j_gene: TRBJ2-7
v_gene: TRBV6-1
CDR3aa: CASSEFRSYEQYF
CDR3nt: TGTGCCAGCAGTGAATTCAGGTCCTACGAGCAGTACTTC

d_gene: .
abundance: .
j_gene: TRBJ1-1
v_gene: TRBV19
CDR3aa: CASSIPPRTEAFF
CDR3nt: TGTGCCAGTAGTATCCCTCCCCGCACTGAAGCTTTCTTT

d_gene: .
abundance: .
j_gene: TRBJ1-1
v_gene: TRBV6-1
CDR3aa: CASSLQGSTEAFF
CDR3nt: TGTGCCAGCAGCCTACAGGGTAGTACTGAAGCTTTCTTT

d_gene: TRBD1
abundance: .
j_gene: TRBJ1-2
v_gene: TRBV28
CDR3aa: CASSAYRGRMDSGGYTF
CDR3nt: TGTGCCAGCAGTGCATACAGGGGGCGTATGGATTCCGGGGGCTACACCTTC

d_gene: TRBD1
abundance: .
j_gene: TRBJ2-1
v_gene: TRBV4-1
CDR3aa: CASSPPGQPNEQFF
CDR3nt: TGCGCCAGCAGCCCACCGGGACAGCCCAATGAGCAGTTCTTC